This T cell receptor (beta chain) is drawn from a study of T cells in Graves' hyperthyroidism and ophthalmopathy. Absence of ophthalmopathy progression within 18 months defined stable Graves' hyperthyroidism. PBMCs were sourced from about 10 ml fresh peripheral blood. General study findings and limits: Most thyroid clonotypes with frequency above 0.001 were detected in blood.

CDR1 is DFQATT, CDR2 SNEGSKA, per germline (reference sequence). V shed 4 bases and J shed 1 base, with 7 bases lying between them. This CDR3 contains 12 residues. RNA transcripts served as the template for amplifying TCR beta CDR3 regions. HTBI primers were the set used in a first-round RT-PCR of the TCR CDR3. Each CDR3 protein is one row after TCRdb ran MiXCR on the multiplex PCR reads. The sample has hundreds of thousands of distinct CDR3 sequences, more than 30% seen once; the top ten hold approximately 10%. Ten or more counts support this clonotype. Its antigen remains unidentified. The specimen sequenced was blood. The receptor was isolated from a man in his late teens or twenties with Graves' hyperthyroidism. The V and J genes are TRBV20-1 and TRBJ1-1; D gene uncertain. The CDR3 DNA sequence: TGCAGTGCTATGAAGCCGAACACTGAAGCTTTCTTT. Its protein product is CSAMKPNTEAFF.